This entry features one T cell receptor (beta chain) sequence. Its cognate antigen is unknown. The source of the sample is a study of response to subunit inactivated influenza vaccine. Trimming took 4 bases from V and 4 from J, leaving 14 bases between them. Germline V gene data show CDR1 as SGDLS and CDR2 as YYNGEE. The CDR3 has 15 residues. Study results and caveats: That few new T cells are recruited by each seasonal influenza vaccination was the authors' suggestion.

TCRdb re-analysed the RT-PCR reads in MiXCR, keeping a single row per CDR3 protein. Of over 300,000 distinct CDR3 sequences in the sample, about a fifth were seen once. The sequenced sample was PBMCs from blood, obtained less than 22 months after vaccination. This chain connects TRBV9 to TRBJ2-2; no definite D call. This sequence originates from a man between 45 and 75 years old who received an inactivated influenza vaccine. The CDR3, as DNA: TGTGCCAGCAGCCCCGTTCTATCGAGCACCGGGGAGCTGTTTTTT. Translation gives CASSPVLSSTGELFF.